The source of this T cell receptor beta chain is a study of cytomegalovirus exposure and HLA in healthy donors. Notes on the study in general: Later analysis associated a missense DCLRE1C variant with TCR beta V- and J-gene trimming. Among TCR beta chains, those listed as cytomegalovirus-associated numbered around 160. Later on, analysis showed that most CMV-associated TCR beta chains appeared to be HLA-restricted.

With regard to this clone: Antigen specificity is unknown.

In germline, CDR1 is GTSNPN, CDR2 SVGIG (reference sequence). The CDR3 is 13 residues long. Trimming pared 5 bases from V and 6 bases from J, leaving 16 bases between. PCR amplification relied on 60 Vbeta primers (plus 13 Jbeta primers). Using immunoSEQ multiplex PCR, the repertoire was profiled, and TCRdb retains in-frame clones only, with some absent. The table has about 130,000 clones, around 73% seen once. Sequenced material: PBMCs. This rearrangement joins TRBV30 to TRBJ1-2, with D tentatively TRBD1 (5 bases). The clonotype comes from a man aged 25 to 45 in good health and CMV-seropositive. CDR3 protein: CAWVRAEWHGYTF. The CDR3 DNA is TGTGCCTGGGTCAGGGCCGAGTGGCATGGCTACACCTTC. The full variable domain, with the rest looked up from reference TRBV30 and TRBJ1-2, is SQTIHQWPATLVQPVGSPLSLECTVEGTSNPNLYWYRQAAGRGLQLLFYSVGIGQISSEVPQNLSASRPQDRQFILSSKKLLLSDSGFYLCAWVRAEWHGYTFGSGTRLTVV.